This T cell receptor beta chain was sequenced during a study of blood T cell repertoires in COVID-19. About the research overall: T cells, B-cell-depleted T cells, or PBMCs provided the cDNA or gDNA that served as material.

This CDR3 has 15 residues. From germline, CDR1 is KGHSH and CDR2 LQKENI. V shed 0 bases and J shed 2 bases, with 9 bases lying between them. As handled by the study authors: Amplified reference gene primers provided the basis for estimating nucleated cell counts. Some clones are missing from TCRdb's copy, which holds only in-frame ones; the method was immunoSEQ multiplex PCR. The V and J calls and clone size come from that table; D and trimming were worked out from the DNA. The sample has about 110,000 clones, about three quarters seen once. This chain joins TRBV18 and TRBJ2-3; D is ambiguous. This clonotype was sampled from a human donor with acute or convalescent COVID-19. The donor label of this sample is uncertain. Sequences were obtained from peripheral blood. The CDR3 bases are TGTGCCAGCTCACCACCGGCGGCAGCCACAGATACGCAGTATTTT. The encoded protein is CASSPPAAATDTQYF.